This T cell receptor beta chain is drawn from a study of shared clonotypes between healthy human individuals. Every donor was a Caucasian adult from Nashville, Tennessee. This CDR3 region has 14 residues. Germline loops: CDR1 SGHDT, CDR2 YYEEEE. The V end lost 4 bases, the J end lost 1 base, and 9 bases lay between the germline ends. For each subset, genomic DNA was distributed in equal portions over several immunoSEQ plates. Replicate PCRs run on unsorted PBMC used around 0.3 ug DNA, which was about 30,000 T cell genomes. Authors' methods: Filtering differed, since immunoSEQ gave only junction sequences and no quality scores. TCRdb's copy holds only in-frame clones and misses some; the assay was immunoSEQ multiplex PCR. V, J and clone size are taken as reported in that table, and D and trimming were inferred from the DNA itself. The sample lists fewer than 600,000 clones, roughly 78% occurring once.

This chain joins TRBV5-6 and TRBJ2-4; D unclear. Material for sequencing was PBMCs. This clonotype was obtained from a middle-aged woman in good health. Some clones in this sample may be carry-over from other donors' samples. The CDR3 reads CASSESSAKNIQYF. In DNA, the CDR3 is TGTGCCAGCAGCGAATCAAGCGCCAAAAACATTCAGTACTTC. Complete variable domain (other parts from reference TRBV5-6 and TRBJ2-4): DAGVTQSPTHLIKTRGQQVTLRCSPKSGHDTVSWYQQALGQGPQFIFQYYEEEERQRGNFPDRFSGHQFPNYSSELNVNALLLGDSALYLCASSESSAKNIQYFGAGTRLSVL.